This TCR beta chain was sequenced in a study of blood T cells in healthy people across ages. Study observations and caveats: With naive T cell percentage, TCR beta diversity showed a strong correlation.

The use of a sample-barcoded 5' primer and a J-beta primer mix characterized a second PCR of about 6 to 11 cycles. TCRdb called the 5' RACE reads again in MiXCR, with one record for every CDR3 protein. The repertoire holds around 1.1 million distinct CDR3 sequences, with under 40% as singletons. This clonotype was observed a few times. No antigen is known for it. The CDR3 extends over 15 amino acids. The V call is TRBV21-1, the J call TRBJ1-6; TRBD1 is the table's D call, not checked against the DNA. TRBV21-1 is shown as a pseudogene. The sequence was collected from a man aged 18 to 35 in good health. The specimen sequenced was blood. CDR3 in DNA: TGTGCCAGCAGCAAAGGACAGGACAGGGATTCACCCCTCCACTTT. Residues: CASSKGQDRDSPLHF.